Listed below are T cell receptor beta chains from one sample, sequenced in a study of blood T cells in healthy people across ages. MiXCR, run by TCRdb on the 5' RACE reads, gives a single entry per CDR3 protein. The sample records around 650,000 distinct CDR3 sequences, 40% to 50% being singletons. Specimen: blood. The receptors were gathered from a man at least 80 years old in good health. Each CDR3 is given with its conserved first and last residue. A D gene is named only where the DNA matches it firmly. Some rows have no size entry. The others give once, few or many, or a class for an expanded clone.

j_call | d_call | clone_size | v_call | cdr3_nt | cdr3_aa
TRBJ1-5 | TRBD1 | - | TRBV30 | TGTGCCTGGAGTTCGGGACAGGGACGCAATCAGCCCCAGCATTTT | CAWSSGQGRNQPQHF
TRBJ2-7 | - | few | TRBV28 | TGTGCCAGCAGTCGGGACTTCGCAGGCGAGCAGTACTTC | CASSRDFAGEQYF
TRBJ2-4 | - | - | TRBV2 | TGTGCCAGCAGTGTGGGAAGGGCCTTACTAGCCAAAAACATTCAGTACTTC | CASSVGRALLAKNIQYF
TRBJ2-3 | TRBD1 | - | TRBV7-7 | TGTGCCAGCAGTCGCAGGGGGCAGGTCACAGATACGCAGTATTTT | CASSRRGQVTDTQYF
TRBJ1-1 | - | - | TRBV7-9 | TGTGCCAGCACAGGAGGGGTAAACACTGAAGCTTTCTTT | CASTGGVNTEAFF
TRBJ2-5 | TRBD2 | - | TRBV27 | TGTGCCAGCAGTTTGGGTAGCGGGGGAGGAGAGACCCAGTACTTC | CASSLGSGGGETQYF
TRBJ1-3 | - | - | TRBV27 | TGTGCCAGCAGTTTAGGGTTGTCCGGAAACACCATATATTTT | CASSLGLSGNTIYF
TRBJ2-3 | TRBD2 | few | TRBV9 | TGTGCCAGCAGCGTCACGACAGGGCTAGCGGGAGGAACAGATACGCAGTATTTT | CASSVTTGLAGGTDTQYF
TRBJ2-7 | - | - | TRBV20-1 | TGCAGTGCTAAGGGTCTAGCGAGACCCTACGAGCAGTACTTC | CSAKGLARPYEQYF
TRBJ1-2 | TRBD1 | - | TRBV28 | TGTGCCAGCAGTTTACCCTACAGGGGGGGGTACACCTTC | CASSLPYRGGYTF
TRBJ2-7 | TRBD2 | - | TRBV20-1 | TGCAGTGCTAGAGTACCCACTAGCGGGAGTACCAACGAGCAGTACTTC | CSARVPTSGSTNEQYF
TRBJ1-5 | - | - | TRBV6-1 | TGTGCCTGCAGCGCCAGACAGAGCAATCAGCCCCAGCATTTT | CACSARQSNQPQHF
TRBJ2-7 | - | - | TRBV20-1 | TGCAGTGCCGATACAGGGACGGGGTACGAGCAGTACTTC | CSADTGTGYEQYF
TRBJ2-3 | - | - | TRBV6-6 | TGTGCCAGCAGACCCCGGACTAGCACAGATACGCAGTATTTT | CASRPRTSTDTQYF
TRBJ1-6 | TRBD1 | few | TRBV6-1 | TGTGCCAGCAGGGACAGGGGGCGGAATTCACCCCTCCACTTT | CASRDRGRNSPLHF
TRBJ2-1 | - | - | TRBV6-2/TRBV6-3 | TGTGCCAGCAGTTATGGCGGGATGGCTAGCCACAATGAGCAGTTCTTC | CASSYGGMASHNEQFF
TRBJ1-4 | - | - | TRBV7-6 | TGTGCCAGCCGGGCCCTCACTAATGAAAAACTGTTTTTT | CASRALTNEKLFF
TRBJ1-1 | - | - | TRBV6-1 | TGTGCCAGCAGTGAACGGCCCCAGGTAGCTGAAGCTTTCTTT | CASSERPQVAEAFF
TRBJ2-7 | - | - | TRBV6-5 | TGTGCCAGCAGTAGGGGGACCCCCAAAGACCCCTACGAGCAGTACTTC | CASSRGTPKDPYEQYF
TRBJ1-2 | - | - | TRBV5-1 | TGCGCCAGCAGCTCCGGTGGGGGGAATGGCTACACCTTC | CASSSGGGNGYTF
TRBJ2-1 | - | few | TRBV4-3 | TGCGCCAGCAGCCAAGAACGGGCTAGCGAGTACAATGAGCAGTTCTTC | CASSQERASEYNEQFF
TRBJ2-7 | TRBD1 | - | TRBV11-2 | TGTGCCAGCAGCCCAAGGACAGGGACAAATTTACGTGGGCAGTACTTC | CASSPRTGTNLRGQYF
TRBJ1-2 | - | - | TRBV14 | TGTGCCAGCAGCCAGGGGCTCCCCAGAGACTATGGCTACACCTTC | CASSQGLPRDYGYTF
TRBJ2-7 | - | - | TRBV3-1 | TGTGCCAGCAGCCTCAGGGGGGCCCCATCGGGCGAGCAGTACTTC | CASSLRGAPSGEQYF
TRBJ1-6 | TRBD1 | - | TRBV2 | TGCGCCAGCAGGTCAGCCGGGACAGACAATTCACCCCTCCACTTT | CASRSAGTDNSPLHF
TRBJ2-3 | TRBD2 | - | TRBV6-1 | TGTGCCAGCAGTGAATCGGGAGGAGCAGATACGCAGTATTTT | CASSESGGADTQYF
TRBJ2-3 | TRBD2 | - | TRBV20-1 | TGCAGTGCTAGGGCGCGGGCGGGGGGGCTGAAAGATACGCAGTATTTT | CSARARAGGLKDTQYF
TRBJ2-7 | - | few | TRBV20-1 | TGCAGTGCTAGAACAGGTACGGGACTCTACGAGCAGTACTTC | CSARTGTGLYEQYF
TRBJ2-7 | - | few | TRBV10-2 | TGCGCCAGCAGTGAGTTGTCTAGGTTTTCGGAATATGAGCAGTACTTC | CASSELSRFSEYEQYF
TRBJ2-7 | - | - | TRBV12-3/TRBV12-4 | TGTGCCAGCAGTTTAGCGCGTCGGGCCGAGCAGTACTTC | CASSLARRAEQYF
TRBJ2-1 | - | - | TRBV5-1 | TGCGCCAGCAGCCGGGGAGAAAGGGATGAGCAGTTCTTC | CASSRGERDEQFF